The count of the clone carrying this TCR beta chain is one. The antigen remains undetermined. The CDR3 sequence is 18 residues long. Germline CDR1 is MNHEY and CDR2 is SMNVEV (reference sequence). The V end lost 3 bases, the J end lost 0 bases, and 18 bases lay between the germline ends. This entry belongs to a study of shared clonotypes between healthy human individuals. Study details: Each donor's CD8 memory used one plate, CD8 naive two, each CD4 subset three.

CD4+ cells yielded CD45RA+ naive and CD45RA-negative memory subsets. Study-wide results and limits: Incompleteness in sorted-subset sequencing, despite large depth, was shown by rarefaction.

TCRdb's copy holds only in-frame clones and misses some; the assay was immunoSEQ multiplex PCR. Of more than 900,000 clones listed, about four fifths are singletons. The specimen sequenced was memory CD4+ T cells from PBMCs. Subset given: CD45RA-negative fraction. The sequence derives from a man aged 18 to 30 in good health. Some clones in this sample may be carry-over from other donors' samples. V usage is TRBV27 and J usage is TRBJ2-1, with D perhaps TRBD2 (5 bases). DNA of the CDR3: TGTGCCAGCAGTTTTTACCCCCGGCGGAGGAGCTCCTACAATGAGCAGTTCTTC. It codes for CASSFYPRRRSSYNEQFF.